These 24 T cell receptor beta chains originate from one sample sequenced in a study of blood T cell repertoires in COVID-19. Data came from immunoSEQ multiplex PCR; TCRdb stores just in-frame clones and leaves some out. Among a few hundred thousand clones listed, 89% were seen once. Sample: peripheral blood. The receptors derive from a man aged 50 to 60 with acute or convalescent COVID-19.

The V call is TRBV5-1, the J call TRBJ2-7, with D tentatively TRBD1 (5 bases). In germline, CDR1 is SGHRS, CDR2 YFSETQ. The CDR3 runs 13 residues. V lost 4 bases to trimming and J lost 3 bases, with 11 bases between them. CDR3 loop: CASSPIDSYEQYF. In nucleotides, the CDR3 is TGCGCCAGCAGCCCTATAGACAGCTACGAGCAGTACTTC.

The chain combines TRBV7-8 with TRBJ2-1; TRBD1 matches 7 bases. The CDR3 extends over 16 amino acids. V was pared by 4 bases and J by 5 bases, with 11 bases of the junction left unmatched. Germline CDR1 is SGHVS and CDR2 is FQNEAQ. The CDR3 DNA follows: TGTGCCAGCAGCTCAAACAGGGGCCCTAAGGACAATGAGCAGTTCTTC. Protein sequence: CASSSNRGPKDNEQFF.

The sample holds one count of this clone. The chain carries TRBV2 and TRBJ1-6; the D is unclear. There are 16 residues in the CDR3. Trimming took 2 bases from V and 0 from J, leaving 8 bases between them. Germline CDR1 and CDR2: SNHLY and FYNNEI. The CDR3 DNA is TGTGCCAGCAGTGAACTTGAGAGCTCCTATAATTCACCCCTCCACTTT. It is translated as CASSELESSYNSPLHF.

The V call is TRBV19, the J call TRBJ1-3; 9 bases are a match to TRBD1. Trimming took 5 bases from V and 2 from J; bases not matched to a gene: 7. The germline V gene has CDR1 LNHDA and CDR2 SQIVND (reference sequence). CDR3 size: 16 residues. CDR3 region: CASSGPGTGTGNTIYF. Written as DNA, the CDR3 is TGTGCCAGTAGTGGTCCCGGGACAGGGACTGGAAACACCATATATTTT.

The chain links TRBV18 to TRBJ2-2; D not certain. This CDR3 region has 15 residues. Germline CDR1 KGHSH, CDR2 LQKENI. Trimming left V 2 bases short and J 4 bases short, with 11 bases between. Written as DNA, the CDR3 is TGTGCCAGCTCACCAGCTCACACCGTCACCGGGGAGCTGTTTTTT. Protein: CASSPAHTVTGELFF.

This chain links TRBV27 with TRBJ1-3; no reliable D call. The germline CDR1 and CDR2 sequences are MNHEY and SMNVEV (reference sequence). The CDR3 sequence is 16 residues long. Deletions cut 3 bases from V and 1 base from J, with 13 bases between. CDR3 DNA sequence: TGTGCCAGCAGTTTCTCCCCCCTTTCGTCTGGAAACACCATATATTTT. This codes for CASSFSPLSSGNTIYF.

CDR3 nucleotide sequence: TGTGCCAGCACCCCAGGGCCCCCAGGATACGGGGAGCTGTTTTTT. Encoded protein: CASTPGPPGYGELFF. The V gene is TRBV5-4, the J gene TRBJ2-2, with D perhaps TRBD1 (5 bases). Germline lookup yields CDR1 SGHNT and CDR2 YYREEE (reference sequence). The CDR3 has 15 amino acids. With 6 bases removed from V and 7 bases from J, the gap between germline ends came to 19 bases.

The chain is built from TRBV5-1 and TRBJ1-6, with D possibly being TRBD1 (6 bases). The germline V gene encodes CDR1 SGHRS and CDR2 YFSETQ. Trimming pared 3 bases from V and 0 bases from J, leaving 16 bases between. The CDR3 runs to 18 residues. The DNA for the CDR3 is TGCGCCAGCAGCTCGGGGACATTTCTGAGCTCCTATAATTCACCCCTCCACTTT. It is translated as CASSSGTFLSSYNSPLHF.

V usage is TRBV5-1 and J usage is TRBJ1-6; D gene unclear. The germline V gene encodes CDR1 SGHRS and CDR2 YFSETQ. Trimming stripped 4 bases from V and 7 bases from J, with 9 bases between. The CDR3 covers 13 residues. The CDR3 sequence: CASSREWNSPLHF. CDR3 DNA: TGCGCCAGCAGCCGGGAGTGGAATTCACCCCTCCACTTT.

This chain uses TRBV5-1 with TRBJ2-1, with 9 nucleotides matching TRBD1. J was trimmed by 5 bases and V by 4 bases; bases with no gene match: 10. Germline loops: CDR1 SGHRS, CDR2 YFSETQ. The CDR3 is made up of 16 amino acids. The CDR3 DNA is TGCGCCAGCAGCGAGCTTCGACAGGGGGTCAACAATGAGCAGTTCTTC. Translation: CASSELRQGVNNEQFF.

This clone was seen just once. V is TRBV7-9 and J is TRBJ1-1; possible D gene TRBD1, 5 bases. CDR3 size: 13 residues. CDR1 SEHNR and CDR2 FQNEAQ come from the germline V gene (reference sequence). Between the trimmed V and J ends, which lost 1 base and 11 bases, there was a span of 14 bases. The CDR3 bases are TGTGCCAGCAGCTTAGTCCTTTCCCGGGGGGCTTTCTTT. Translating gives CASSLVLSRGAFF.

This clone was counted between two and nine times. V gene TRBV28 combines with J gene TRBJ1-2; the match to TRBD1 covers 7 bases. This CDR3 region has 15 residues. The V gene end was trimmed by 6 bases and the J gene end by 0 bases; junction bases not matched to a gene: 7. Germline CDR1 and CDR2: MDHEN and SYDVKM. Here the CDR3 DNA reads TGTGCCAGCAGGGGGGGACAGCGGACTAACTATGGCTACACCTTC. Amino acids: CASRGGQRTNYGYTF.

J is TRBJ2-1 and V is TRBV3-1 (or the pseudogene TRBV3-2); 9 nucleotides match TRBD2. V was clipped by 0 bases and J by 9 bases; unmatched bases: 12. The CDR3 length is 17 residues. Germline V lookup: CDR1 LGHDT, CDR2 YNNKEL (reference sequence). For the CDR3, the DNA is TGTGCCAGCAGCCAAGAAGCTCTAGCGGGGATTATGGGTGAGCAGTTCTTC. It encodes CASSQEALAGIMGEQFF.

The chain combines TRBV30 with TRBJ1-5; the D gene is possibly TRBD1 (6 bases). Germline CDR1 GTSNPN, CDR2 SVGIG (reference sequence). The CDR3 has 18 amino acids. The ends were cut back, 4 bases at V and 0 bases at J, with 22 bases in the middle. CDR3 loop: CAWTESAGAGYSNQPQHF. The CDR3, as DNA: TGTGCCTGGACTGAATCGGCAGGGGCAGGGTATAGCAATCAGCCCCAGCATTTT.

The CDR3 sequence is CASSPLGQPWTEAFF. In nucleotides, the CDR3 is TGTGCCAGCAGCCCCCTGGGGCAGCCGTGGACTGAAGCTTTCTTT. V gene TRBV14 combines with J gene TRBJ1-1, with D possibly matching TRBD1 (5 bases). The V end was cut by 4 bases, the J end by 5 bases, with 17 bases between. CDR1 SGHDN and CDR2 FVKESK come from the germline V gene. This CDR3 is 15 amino acids long.

The chain uses TRBV7-9 and TRBJ2-2; the D gene is possibly TRBD1 (6 bases). This CDR3 has 14 residues. CDR1 and CDR2 from the germline V gene are SEHNR and FQNEAQ (reference sequence). V was clipped by 5 bases and J by 1 base, with 8 bases between them. In DNA, the CDR3 is TGTGCCAGCAGCGGACAGCTGAACACCGGGGAGCTGTTTTTT. It translates to CASSGQLNTGELFF.

This rearrangement joins TRBV5-4 to TRBJ1-2; 7 bases map to TRBD1. V was pared by 0 bases and J by 2 bases, with 7 bases of the junction left unmatched. Germline CDR1 SGHNT, CDR2 YYREEE (reference sequence). The CDR3 is 16 amino acids. The CDR3 loop reads CASSLGLQGLNYGYTF. CDR3 sequence (DNA): TGTGCCAGCAGCTTGGGCCTACAGGGGCTAAACTATGGCTACACCTTC.

The chain carries TRBV9 and TRBJ2-5, with 9 bases that match TRBD1. The V and J ends lost 3 bases and 4 bases, in that order; junction bases with no gene match: 10. Looked up from germline, CDR1 is SGDLS and CDR2 is YYNGEE. This CDR3 spans 16 amino acids. The CDR3: CASSAASTGGGETQYF. In DNA, the CDR3 is TGTGCCAGCAGCGCCGCCTCTACAGGGGGCGGAGAGACCCAGTACTTC.

J is TRBJ1-5 and V is TRBV10-1; possibly TRBD1 for D (5 bases). CDR1 and CDR2 (germline): WNHNN, SYGVQD (reference sequence). V dropped 4 bases and J dropped 0 bases, with 19 bases sitting between them. The CDR3 covers 18 residues. The CDR3 loop is CASSVAAKGRYSNQPQHF. DNA for the CDR3: TGCGCCAGCAGTGTTGCAGCGAAGGGGCGGTATAGCAATCAGCCCCAGCATTTT.

This clone was observed a single time. The rearrangement uses TRBV19 and TRBJ1-1; TRBD1 agrees at 10 bases. After removal of 6 bases from V and 5 bases from J, the junction contained 15 bases not matched to a gene. This CDR3 has 17 residues. The germline gives CDR1 LNHDA, CDR2 SQIVND (reference sequence). For the CDR3, the DNA is TGTGCCAGTAGGACCGGGACAGGGGTGTACGTCATGACTGAAGCTTTCTTT. Amino acids: CASRTGTGVYVMTEAFF.

The chain links TRBV19 to TRBJ2-3; 8 bases agree with TRBD1. The CDR3 is 14 residues long. CDR1 and CDR2 (germline): LNHDA, SQIVND (reference sequence). V lost 6 bases to trimming and J lost 0 bases; unmatched junction nucleotides: 2. CDR3 region: CASRTGVSTDTQYF. The CDR3 DNA reads TGTGCCAGTAGGACAGGGGTGAGCACAGATACGCAGTATTTT.

The chain recombines TRBV5-5 with TRBJ2-2; possible D gene TRBD2, 6 bases. This CDR3 has 16 amino acids. CDR1 and CDR2 (germline): SGHKS, YYEKEE (reference sequence). Trimming removed 6 bases at V and 1 base at J, with 16 bases between. The CDR3 region has the DNA TGTGCCAGCAACTTCCGGGGGACGGTGAACACCGGGGAGCTGTTTTTT. Protein sequence: CASNFRGTVNTGELFF.

CDR3 loop: CASSSSGYEQYF. The CDR3 bases are TGTGCCAGCAGTTCCTCAGGGTACGAGCAGTACTTC. The genes are TRBV12-3 or TRBV12-4 and TRBJ2-7; maybe TRBD1 (5 bases). The CDR3 length is 12 residues. The V and J ends lost 4 bases and 4 bases respectively, with 8 bases between them.

The rearrangement uses TRBV7-9 and TRBJ1-4, with 7 bases identical to TRBD1. Germline V lookup: CDR1 SEHNR, CDR2 FQNEAQ (reference sequence). J was trimmed by 3 bases and V by 5 bases; bases with no gene match: 6. This CDR3 region has 15 residues. The CDR3 spells CASSPRQGSNEKLFF. The DNA for the CDR3 is TGTGCCAGCAGCCCAAGACAGGGATCTAATGAAAAACTGTTTTTT.